This is a list of T cell receptor beta chains from one sample in a study of control samples from healthy donors and cancer patients. Method: immunoSEQ multiplex PCR; TCRdb's copy keeps in-frame clones and lacks some. This table has tens of thousands of clones, around 84% appearing once. The sample consisted of PBMCs. These receptors were obtained from a man between 65 and 85 years old with lung cancer. Each CDR3 is given with its conserved first and last residue. Fields, in order: D gene, clone size, J gene, V gene, CDR3 DNA, CDR3 protein. D genes are given only for firm matches. Part of the rows lack a size; the others show once, few, many or a class for expanded clones.

TRBD1,-,TRBJ1-2,TRBV7-8,TGTGCCAGCAGCCTCCTCCCCGGGACAGTTAACTATGGCTACACCTTC,CASSLLPGTVNYGYTF
TRBD1,-,TRBJ1-2,TRBV28,TGTGCCAGCAGTGACAGGGGCCGGGGCTACACCTTC,CASSDRGRGYTF
-,-,TRBJ1-1,TRBV9,TGTGCCAGCAGCGTAGACCCCCCAGGGCAAATGAACACTGAAGCTTTCTTT,CASSVDPPGQMNTEAFF
-,-,TRBJ1-3,TRBV4-1,TGCGCCAGCAGCCCCGTGGCGGATTACTCTGGAAACACCATATATTTT,CASSPVADYSGNTIYF
TRBD1,-,TRBJ1-2,TRBV5-4,TGTGCCAGCAGCTTGCCGGGACAGGGGGCATATGGCTACACCTTC,CASSLPGQGAYGYTF
TRBD1,-,TRBJ1-4,TRBV2,TGTGCCACCAACGGGGACAGCATTGGAGGACGTAATGAAAAACTGTTTTTT,CATNGDSIGGRNEKLFF
TRBD1,-,TRBJ2-7,TRBV4-1,TGCGCCAGCAGCCAAGGACCGGGACAGATGTCCTACGAGCAGTACTTC,CASSQGPGQMSYEQYF
-,few,TRBJ2-3,TRBV6-4,TGTGCCAGCAGCGCCCGGGACGGGGGCTCGGATACGCAGTATTTT,CASSARDGGSDTQYF
-,once,TRBJ1-3,TRBV27,TGTGCCAGCAGTAGCGCAGCCGGCTCTGGAAACACCATATATTTT,CASSSAAGSGNTIYF
-,-,TRBJ1-2,TRBV25-1,TGTGCCAGCAGTGTTGGTGTTTCCAGAGGCTACACCTTC,CASSVGVSRGYTF
-,few,TRBJ1-5,TRBV2,TGTGCCAGCAGTCACCCGGGGGGGCCGCGGAGCAATCAGCCCCAGCATTTT,CASSHPGGPRSNQPQHF
-,-,TRBJ1-1,TRBV7-2,TGTGCCAGCAGCTTAGGGGGTAGCTTGATTACTGAAGCTTTCTTT,CASSLGGSLITEAFF
TRBD1,few,TRBJ2-5,TRBV6-1,TGTGCCAGCAGTGTTAACAGGGACAGGGGCGTACGGCAAGAGACCCAGTACTTC,CASSVNRDRGVRQETQYF
-,-,TRBJ2-2,TRBV4-2,TGTGCCAGCAGCCAAGTGGCCGAAGGGTCCGGGGAGCTGTTTTTT,CASSQVAEGSGELFF
-,-,TRBJ1-2,TRBV21-1,TGTGCCAGCAGCAAACATGGGGAGTATGGCTACACCTTC,CASSKHGEYGYTF
TRBD1,once,TRBJ1-2,TRBV7-2,TGTGCCAGCAGCTCCCCAGGGGGCCAAGGCTATGGCTACACCTTC,CASSSPGGQGYGYTF
-,few,TRBJ1-3,TRBV9,TGTGCCAGCAGCCCCCAGACAGGTCTCTCTGGAAACACCATATATTTT,CASSPQTGLSGNTIYF
-,-,TRBJ2-3,TRBV5-5,TGTGCCAGCAGCCAAATACTAAGCATTAGCACAGATACGCAGTATTTT,CASSQILSISTDTQYF
TRBD2,few,TRBJ2-7,TRBV3-1/TRBV3-2,TGTGCCCGCCGCCCGGGGGGGGGACGTCCCTACGAGCAGTACTTC,CARRPGGGRPYEQYF
TRBD2,once,TRBJ2-7,TRBV10-3,TGTGCCATCAGTGAAGGGTACGGGGACTACGAGGAGCAGTACTTC,CAISEGYGDYEEQYF
-,-,TRBJ1-5,TRBV7-2,TGTGCCAGCAGCTTAGTAGGGCCTAGCAATCAGCCCCAGCATTTT,CASSLVGPSNQPQHF
TRBD2,-,TRBJ2-7,TRBV3-1/TRBV3-2,TGTGCCAGCAGCCAAGATCCCGGGGGGAGCTCCTACGAGCAGTACTTC,CASSQDPGGSSYEQYF
-,-,TRBJ1-4,TRBV5-4,TGTGCCAGCAGCTTGGTGGGTCCTAATGAAAAACTGTTTTTT,CASSLVGPNEKLFF
TRBD1,-,TRBJ1-5,TRBV19,TGTGCCAGTAGTACAACCGGGACAGGGAGGTCAAATCAGCCCCAGCATTTT,CASSTTGTGRSNQPQHF
TRBD1,-,TRBJ2-5,TRBV28,TGTGCCAGCAGCCGAACAGGGGGCGGGGAGACCCAGTACTTC,CASSRTGGGETQYF
-,-,TRBJ2-2,TRBV19,TGTGCCAGTAGTTTAAGGGGGATTCTCACCGGGGAGCTGTTTTTT,CASSLRGILTGELFF
-,-,TRBJ1-5,TRBV7-9,TGTGCCAGCAGCACCCAGTCCGGGCCCCAGCATTTT,CASSTQSGPQHF
-,-,TRBJ1-1,TRBV11-2,TGTGCCAGCAGCTTAGGTTCCCCAGGAGACACTGAAGCTTTCTTT,CASSLGSPGDTEAFF
-,-,TRBJ1-1,TRBV24-1,TGTGCCACCACAGGAACCACAGGGCCCGAAGCTTTCTTT,CATTGTTGPEAFF
TRBD1,-,TRBJ1-3,TRBV7-2,TGTGCCAGCAGCTTAATAGGACAGGCGAGCTCTGGAAACACCATATATTTT,CASSLIGQASSGNTIYF
-,-,TRBJ2-3,TRBV7-3,TGTGCCAGCAGCTTAAGCGGCCCAGCGTGGGGCACGGCAGATACGCAGTATTTT,CASSLSGPAWGTADTQYF
-,once,TRBJ2-3,TRBV6-5,TGTGCCAGCAGTTACCGGGCAGAAAGCACAGATACGCAGTATTTT,CASSYRAESTDTQYF
-,-,TRBJ2-5,TRBV21-1,TGTGCCAGCAGCCGGGGCGGACAAGAGACCCAGTACTTC,CASSRGGQETQYF
-,-,TRBJ2-2,TRBV6-5,TGTGCCAGCACTTGGGGGCGCGCGAACACCGGGGAGCTGTTTTTT,CASTWGRANTGELFF
-,-,TRBJ2-1,TRBV24-1,TGTGCCACCAGTATTAGCGGCTACAATGAGCAGTTCTTC,CATSISGYNEQFF
-,-,TRBJ2-1,TRBV6-2/TRBV6-3,TGTGCCAGCAGTTACAGTGGGCAGAGGGAGCAGTTCTTC,CASSYSGQREQFF
TRBD1,once,TRBJ2-5,TRBV5-5,TGTGCCAGCAGCTTGTCCGGACAGGGGGGAACGCAAGAGACCCAGTACTTC,CASSLSGQGGTQETQYF
-,-,TRBJ1-1,TRBV18,TGTGCCAGCTCCATGGGCACAGTGAACACTGAAGCTTTCTTT,CASSMGTVNTEAFF
TRBD1,-,TRBJ1-2,TRBV19,TGTGCCAGTAGTTCCGACTGGACAGGGGGAGATGGCTACACCTTC,CASSSDWTGGDGYTF
-,-,TRBJ2-5,TRBV18,TGTGCCAGCTCACCAGCCCAATACGCAGAGACCCAGTACTTC,CASSPAQYAETQYF
-,-,TRBJ1-6,TRBV25-1,TGTGCCAGTTCGTTGGGGCAGGACAATTCACCCCTCCACTTT,CASSLGQDNSPLHF
-,-,TRBJ1-2,TRBV20-1,TGCAGTGCCGGCGGTGGCTACACCTTC,CSAGGGYTF
TRBD2,-,TRBJ2-2,TRBV29-1,TGCAGCGTGGCACACGCGGGGGGCCCCACCGGGGAGCTGTTTTTT,CSVAHAGGPTGELFF
TRBD1,few,TRBJ1-5,TRBV5-4,TGTGCCAGCAGTAACCAGGGGGGCTTTGGCAATCAGCCCCAGCATTTT,CASSNQGGFGNQPQHF
TRBD1,-,TRBJ1-2,TRBV5-1,TGCGCCAGCAGCTTGGTCGGACAGGGGGTGAACTATGGCTACACCTTC,CASSLVGQGVNYGYTF
-,-,TRBJ2-1,TRBV7-8,TGTGCCAGCAGCCCCTTACGCAGCTTATCCGGCAATGAGCAGTTCTTC,CASSPLRSLSGNEQFF
-,-,TRBJ2-3,TRBV19,TGTGCCAGTAGTGCGGGACCCCGAGATACGCAGTATTTT,CASSAGPRDTQYF
-,-,TRBJ2-2,TRBV18,TGTGCCAGCTCACCGGCGTCGGGGCCAAACACCGGGGAGCTGTTTTTT,CASSPASGPNTGELFF
TRBD1,-,TRBJ1-5,TRBV5-4,TGTGCCAGCAGCACCAGGACAGGGGAAAATCAGCCCCAGCATTTT,CASSTRTGENQPQHF
-,-,TRBJ1-5,TRBV10-3,TGTGCCATCCAAGACGGGTATAGCAATCAGCCCCAGCATTTT,CAIQDGYSNQPQHF
-,-,TRBJ2-2,TRBV19,TGTGCCACCAGGGGAGGTGGGGTAAACGAGGAGCTGTTTTTT,CATRGGGVNEELFF
-,-,TRBJ1-1,TRBV6-5,TGTGCCAGCAGTTATGCAGCAAACATGGACACTGAAGCTTTCTTT,CASSYAANMDTEAFF
-,-,TRBJ1-3,TRBV3-1/TRBV3-2,TGTGCCAGCAGCCAAGTACCCGGGGGAGGGCCGGGAGGAAACACCATATATTTT,CASSQVPGGGPGGNTIYF
-,-,TRBJ1-2,TRBV19,TGTGCCAGTCGTTCTTATGGCTACACCTTC,CASRSYGYTF